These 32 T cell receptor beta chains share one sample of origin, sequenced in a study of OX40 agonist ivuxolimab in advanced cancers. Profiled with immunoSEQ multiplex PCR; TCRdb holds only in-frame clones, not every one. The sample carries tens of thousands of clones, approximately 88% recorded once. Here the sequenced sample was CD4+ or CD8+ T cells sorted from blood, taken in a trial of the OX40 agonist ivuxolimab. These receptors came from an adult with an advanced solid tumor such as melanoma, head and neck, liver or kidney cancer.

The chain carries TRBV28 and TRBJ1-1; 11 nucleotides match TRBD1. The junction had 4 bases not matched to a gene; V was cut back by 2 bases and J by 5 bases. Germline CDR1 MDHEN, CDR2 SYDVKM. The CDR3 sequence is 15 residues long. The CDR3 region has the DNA TGTGCCAGCAGTTTAACCGGGACAGGGGGGACTGAAGCTTTCTTT. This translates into CASSLTGTGGTEAFF.

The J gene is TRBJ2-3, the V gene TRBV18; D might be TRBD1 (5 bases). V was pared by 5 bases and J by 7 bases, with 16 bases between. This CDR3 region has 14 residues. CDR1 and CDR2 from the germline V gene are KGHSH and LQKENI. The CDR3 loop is CASSGAYAAYTQYF. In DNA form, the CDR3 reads TGTGCCAGCTCAGGGGCCTACGCGGCGTATACGCAGTATTTT. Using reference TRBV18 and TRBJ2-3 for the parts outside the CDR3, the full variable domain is NAGVMQNPRHLVRRRGQEARLRCSPMKGHSHVYWYRQLPEEGLKFMVYLQKENIIDESGMPKERFSAEFPKEGPSILRIQQVVRGDSAAYFCASSGAYAAYTQYFGPGTRLTVL.

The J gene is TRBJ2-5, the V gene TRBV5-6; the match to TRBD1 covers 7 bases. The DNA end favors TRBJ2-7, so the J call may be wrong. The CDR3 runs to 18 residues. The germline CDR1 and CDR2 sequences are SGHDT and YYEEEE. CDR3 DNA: TGTGCCAGCACTCGACCCGGTAGACAGGGAAGAAGGGTCAACGAGCAGTACTTC. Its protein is CASTRPGRQGRRVNEQYF.

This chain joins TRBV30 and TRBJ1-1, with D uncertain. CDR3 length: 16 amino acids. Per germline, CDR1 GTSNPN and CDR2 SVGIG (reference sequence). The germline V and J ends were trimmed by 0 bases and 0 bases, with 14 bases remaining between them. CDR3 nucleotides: TGTGCCTGGAGTGTGTCACGGGCGGCAATGAACACTGAAGCTTTCTTT. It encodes CAWSVSRAAMNTEAFF.

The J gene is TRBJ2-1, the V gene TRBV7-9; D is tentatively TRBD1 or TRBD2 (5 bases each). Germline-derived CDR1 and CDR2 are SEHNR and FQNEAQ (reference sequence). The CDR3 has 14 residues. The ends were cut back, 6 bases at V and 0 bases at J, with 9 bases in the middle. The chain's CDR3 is CASRSGSSYNEQFF. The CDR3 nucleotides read TGTGCCAGCAGATCAGGGAGCTCCTACAATGAGCAGTTCTTC.

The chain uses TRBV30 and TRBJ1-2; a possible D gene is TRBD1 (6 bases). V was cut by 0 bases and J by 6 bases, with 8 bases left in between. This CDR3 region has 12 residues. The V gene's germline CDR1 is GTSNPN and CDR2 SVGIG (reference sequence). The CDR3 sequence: CAWSVRGDGYTF. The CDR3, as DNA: TGTGCCTGGAGTGTAAGGGGGGATGGCTACACCTTC.

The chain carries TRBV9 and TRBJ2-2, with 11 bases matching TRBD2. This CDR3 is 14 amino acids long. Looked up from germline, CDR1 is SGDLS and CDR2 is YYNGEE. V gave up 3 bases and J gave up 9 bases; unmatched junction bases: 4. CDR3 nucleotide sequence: TGTGCCAGCAGCGGGTCTAGCGGGGGGAGGGAGCTGTTTTTT. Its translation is CASSGSSGGRELFF.

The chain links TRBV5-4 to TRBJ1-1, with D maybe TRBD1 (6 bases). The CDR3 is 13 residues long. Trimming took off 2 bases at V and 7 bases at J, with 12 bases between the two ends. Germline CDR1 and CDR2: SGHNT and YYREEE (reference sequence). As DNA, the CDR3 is TGTGCCAGCAGCTTTTCACAGGGACATGAAGCTTTCTTT. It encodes CASSFSQGHEAFF.

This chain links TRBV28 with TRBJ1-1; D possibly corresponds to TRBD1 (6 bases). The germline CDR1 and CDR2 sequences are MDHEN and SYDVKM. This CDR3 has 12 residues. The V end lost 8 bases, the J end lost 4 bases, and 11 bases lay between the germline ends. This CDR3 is CASRDTLTEAFF. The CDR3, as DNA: TGTGCCAGCCGGGACACCCTCACTGAAGCTTTCTTT. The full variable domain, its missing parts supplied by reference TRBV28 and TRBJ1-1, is DVKVTQSSRYLVKRTGEKVFLECVQDMDHENMFWYRQDPGLGLRLIYFSYDVKMKEKGDIPEGYSVSREKKERFSLILESASTNQTSMYLCASRDTLTEAFFGQGTRLTVV.

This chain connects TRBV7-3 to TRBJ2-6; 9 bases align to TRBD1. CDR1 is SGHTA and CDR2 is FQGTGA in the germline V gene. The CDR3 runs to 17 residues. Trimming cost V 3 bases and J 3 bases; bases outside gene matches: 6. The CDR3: CASSFSTGGDGANVLTF. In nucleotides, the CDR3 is TGTGCCAGCAGCTTCTCGACAGGGGGAGATGGGGCCAACGTCCTGACTTTC.

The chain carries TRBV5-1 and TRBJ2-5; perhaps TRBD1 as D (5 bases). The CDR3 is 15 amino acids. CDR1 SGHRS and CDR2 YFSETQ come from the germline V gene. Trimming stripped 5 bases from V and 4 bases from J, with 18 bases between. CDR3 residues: CASREDGRRGETQYF. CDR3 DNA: TGCGCCAGCAGGGAAGATGGGCGAAGGGGAGAGACCCAGTACTTC. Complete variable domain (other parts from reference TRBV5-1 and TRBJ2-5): KAGVTQTPRYLIKTRGQQVTLSCSPISGHRSVSWYQQTPGQGLQFLFEYFSETQRNKGNFPGRFSGRQFSNSRSEMNVSTLELGDSALYLCASREDGRRGETQYFGPGTRLLVL.

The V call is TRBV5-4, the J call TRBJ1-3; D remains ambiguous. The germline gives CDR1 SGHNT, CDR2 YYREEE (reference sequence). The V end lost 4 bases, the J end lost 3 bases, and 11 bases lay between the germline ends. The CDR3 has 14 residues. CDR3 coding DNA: TGTGCCAGCAGCCGGAGGACGGATGGAAACACCATATATTTT. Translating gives CASSRRTDGNTIYF.

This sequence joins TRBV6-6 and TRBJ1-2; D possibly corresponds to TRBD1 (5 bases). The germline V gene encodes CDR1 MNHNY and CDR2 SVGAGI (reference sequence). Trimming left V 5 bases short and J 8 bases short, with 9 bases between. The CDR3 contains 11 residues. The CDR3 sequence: CASSPGEGYTF. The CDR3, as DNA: TGTGCCAGCAGTCCGGGGGAAGGCTACACCTTC.

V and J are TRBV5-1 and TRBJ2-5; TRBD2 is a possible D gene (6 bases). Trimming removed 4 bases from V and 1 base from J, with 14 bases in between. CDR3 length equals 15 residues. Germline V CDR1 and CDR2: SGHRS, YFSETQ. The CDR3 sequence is CASSPLLRGQETQYF. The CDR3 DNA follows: TGCGCCAGCAGCCCCCTCTTGCGGGGCCAAGAGACCCAGTACTTC.

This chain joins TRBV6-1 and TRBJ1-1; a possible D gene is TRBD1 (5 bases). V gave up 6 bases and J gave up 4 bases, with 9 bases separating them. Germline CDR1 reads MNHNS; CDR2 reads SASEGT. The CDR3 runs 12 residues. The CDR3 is CASSRVGTEAFF. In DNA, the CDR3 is TGTGCCAGCAGCAGGGTGGGCACTGAAGCTTTCTTT.

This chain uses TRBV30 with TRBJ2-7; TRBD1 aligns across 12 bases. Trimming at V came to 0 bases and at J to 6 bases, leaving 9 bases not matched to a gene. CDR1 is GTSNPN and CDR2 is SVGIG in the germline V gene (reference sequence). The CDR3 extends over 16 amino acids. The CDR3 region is CAWSVHGTGGEGEQYF. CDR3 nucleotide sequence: TGTGCCTGGAGTGTACATGGGACAGGGGGCGAGGGCGAGCAGTACTTC.

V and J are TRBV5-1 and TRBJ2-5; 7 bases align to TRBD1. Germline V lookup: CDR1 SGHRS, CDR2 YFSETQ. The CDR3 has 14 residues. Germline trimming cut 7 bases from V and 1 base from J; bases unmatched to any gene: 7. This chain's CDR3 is CASSEGAVQETQYF. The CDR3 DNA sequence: TGCGCCAGCTCTGAGGGGGCCGTCCAAGAGACCCAGTACTTC. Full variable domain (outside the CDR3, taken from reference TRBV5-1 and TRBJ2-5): KAGVTQTPRYLIKTRGQQVTLSCSPISGHRSVSWYQQTPGQGLQFLFEYFSETQRNKGNFPGRFSGRQFSNSRSEMNVSTLELGDSALYLCASSEGAVQETQYFGPGTRLLVL.

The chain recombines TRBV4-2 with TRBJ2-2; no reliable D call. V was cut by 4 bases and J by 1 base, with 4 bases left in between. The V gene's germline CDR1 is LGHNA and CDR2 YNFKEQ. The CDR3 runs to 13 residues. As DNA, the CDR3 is TGTGCCAGCAGCCGACAGAACACCGGGGAGCTGTTTTTT. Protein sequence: CASSRQNTGELFF.

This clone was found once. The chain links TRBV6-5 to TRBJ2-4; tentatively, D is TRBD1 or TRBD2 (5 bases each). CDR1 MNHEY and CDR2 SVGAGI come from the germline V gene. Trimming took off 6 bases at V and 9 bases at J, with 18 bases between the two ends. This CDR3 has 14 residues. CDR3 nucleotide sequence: TGTGCCAGCAGGAAGAACGAGGGGCGAGGCATTCAGTACTTC. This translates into CASRKNEGRGIQYF.

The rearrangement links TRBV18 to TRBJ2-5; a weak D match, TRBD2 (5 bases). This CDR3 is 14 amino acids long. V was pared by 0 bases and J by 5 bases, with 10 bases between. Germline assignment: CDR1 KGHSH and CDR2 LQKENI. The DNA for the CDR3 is TGTGCCAGCTCACCACCTCCGGGGATGGAGACCCAGTACTTC. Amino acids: CASSPPPGMETQYF.

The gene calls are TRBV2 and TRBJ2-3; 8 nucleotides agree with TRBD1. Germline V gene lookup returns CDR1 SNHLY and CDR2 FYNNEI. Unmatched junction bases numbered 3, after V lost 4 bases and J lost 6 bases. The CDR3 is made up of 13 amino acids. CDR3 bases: TGTGCCAGCAGTGGGCAGGGGGCGGATACGCAGTATTTT. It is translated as CASSGQGADTQYF.

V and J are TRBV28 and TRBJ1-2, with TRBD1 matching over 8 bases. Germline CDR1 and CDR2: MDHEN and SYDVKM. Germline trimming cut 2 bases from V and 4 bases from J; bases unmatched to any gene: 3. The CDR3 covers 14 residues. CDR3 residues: CASSLGQGAYGYTF. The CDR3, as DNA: TGTGCCAGCAGTTTAGGGCAGGGGGCCTATGGCTACACCTTC.

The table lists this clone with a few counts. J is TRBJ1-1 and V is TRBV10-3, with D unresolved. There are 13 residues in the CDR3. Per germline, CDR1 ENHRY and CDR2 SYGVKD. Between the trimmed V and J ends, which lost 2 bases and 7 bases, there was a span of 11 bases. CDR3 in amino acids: CAISEPPYGEAFF. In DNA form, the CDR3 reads TGTGCCATCAGTGAGCCGCCGTACGGTGAAGCTTTCTTT.

In DNA form, the CDR3 reads TGTGCCAGCAGTCTTGTCGACCCAGATACGCAGTATTTT. Residues: CASSLVDPDTQYF. The chain recombines TRBV6-1 with TRBJ2-3; D gene ambiguous. The CDR3 consists of 13 residues. Germline CDR1 and CDR2: MNHNS and SASEGT. V lost 5 bases and J 4 bases, leaving 10 bases between the germline ends.

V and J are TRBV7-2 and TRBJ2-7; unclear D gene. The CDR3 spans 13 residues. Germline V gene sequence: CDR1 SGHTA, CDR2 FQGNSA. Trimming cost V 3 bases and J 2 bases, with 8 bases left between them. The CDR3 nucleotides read TGTGCCAGCAGCTTGGCGAGCCCCTACGAGCAGTACGTC. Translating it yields CASSLASPYEQYV.

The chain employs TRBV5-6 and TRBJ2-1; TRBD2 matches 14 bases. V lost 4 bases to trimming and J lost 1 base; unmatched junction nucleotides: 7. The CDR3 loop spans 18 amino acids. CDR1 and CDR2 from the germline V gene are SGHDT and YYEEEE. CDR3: CASSGGLAGVMSYNEQFF. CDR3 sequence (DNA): TGTGCCAGCAGCGGGGGACTAGCGGGGGTGATGTCCTACAATGAGCAGTTCTTC.

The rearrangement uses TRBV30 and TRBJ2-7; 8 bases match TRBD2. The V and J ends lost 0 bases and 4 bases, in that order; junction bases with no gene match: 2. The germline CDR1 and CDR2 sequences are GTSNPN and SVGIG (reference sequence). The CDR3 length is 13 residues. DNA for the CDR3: TGTGCCTGGAGTGTAAGCGGGGGTTACGAGCAGTACTTC. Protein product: CAWSVSGGYEQYF.

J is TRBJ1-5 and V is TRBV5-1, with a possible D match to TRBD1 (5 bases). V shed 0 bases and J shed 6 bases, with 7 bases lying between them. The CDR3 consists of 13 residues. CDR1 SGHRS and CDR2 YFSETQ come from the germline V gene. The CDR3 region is CASSLEGSQPQHF. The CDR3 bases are TGCGCCAGCAGCTTGGAGGGGAGTCAGCCCCAGCATTTT.

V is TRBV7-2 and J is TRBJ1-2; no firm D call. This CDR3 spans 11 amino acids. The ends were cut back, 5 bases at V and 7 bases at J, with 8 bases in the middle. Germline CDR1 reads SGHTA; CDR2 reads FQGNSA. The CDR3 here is CASSTSFGYTF. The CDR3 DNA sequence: TGTGCCAGCAGCACCAGCTTTGGCTACACCTTC. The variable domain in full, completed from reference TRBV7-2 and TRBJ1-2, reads GAGVSQSPSNKVTEKGKDVELRCDPISGHTALYWYRQSLGQGLEFLIYFQGNSAPDKSGLPSDRFSAERTGGSVSTLTIQRTQQEDSAVYLCASSTSFGYTFGSGTRLTVV.

This CDR3 is CASVFRDRVESSYNSPLHF. The DNA of the CDR3 is TGTGCCAGCGTCTTCCGGGACAGAGTTGAGAGCTCCTATAATTCACCCCTCCACTTT. This chain uses TRBV7-3 with TRBJ1-6; 7 nucleotides agree with TRBD1. The germline gives CDR1 SGHTA, CDR2 FQGTGA. The V gene end was trimmed by 8 bases and the J gene end by 0 bases; junction bases not matched to a gene: 16. This CDR3 region has 19 residues.

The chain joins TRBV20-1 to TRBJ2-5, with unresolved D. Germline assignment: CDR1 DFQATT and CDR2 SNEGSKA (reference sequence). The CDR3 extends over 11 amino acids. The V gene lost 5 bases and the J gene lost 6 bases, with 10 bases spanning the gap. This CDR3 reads CSAHLSKTQYF. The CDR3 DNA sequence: TGCAGTGCTCATCTGTCAAAGACCCAGTACTTC.

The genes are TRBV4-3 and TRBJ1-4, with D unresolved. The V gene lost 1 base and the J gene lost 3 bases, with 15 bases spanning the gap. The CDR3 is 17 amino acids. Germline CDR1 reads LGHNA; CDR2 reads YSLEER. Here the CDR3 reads CASSQVLTPESNEKLFF. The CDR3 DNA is TGCGCCAGCAGCCAAGTCCTCACTCCCGAATCTAATGAAAAACTGTTTTTT.